The 21 T cell receptor beta chains listed next were all sequenced from one sample in a study of siplizumab effects on memory and regulatory T cells. Only in-frame clones appear in the TCRdb table, and some are missing; sequencing was by immunoSEQ multiplex PCR. The table records tens of thousands of clones, approximately 94% of them present only once. The specimen was CD8+ T cells sorted from blood. The receptors were gathered from a human donor in good health.

The rearrangement uses TRBV29-1 and TRBJ1-1, with TRBD1 identical over 9 bases. The CDR3 contains 13 residues. V lost 7 bases to trimming and J lost 3 bases; unmatched junction nucleotides: 6. Per the germline V gene, CDR1 is SQVTM and CDR2 is ANQGSEA. The CDR3 DNA follows: TGCAGCGGAATACAGGGGGCGTACACTGAAGCTTTCTTT. It encodes CSGIQGAYTEAFF.

The V call is TRBV9, the J call TRBJ1-4; D may be TRBD1 (6 bases). CDR3 length: 14 residues. Germline values: CDR1 SGDLS, CDR2 YYNGEE. V lost 4 bases and J lost 6, with 13 bases in between. CDR3 residues: CASSLGGGYEKLFF. In DNA form, the CDR3 reads TGTGCCAGCAGCCTAGGAGGGGGGTATGAAAAACTGTTTTTT.

V gene TRBV11-3 combines with J gene TRBJ2-4, with D possibly being TRBD1 or TRBD2 (5 bases each). Germline V gene lookup returns CDR1 SGHNT and CDR2 YENEEA. V lost 5 bases and J lost 0, with 14 bases in between. CDR3 length: 16 residues. CDR3 DNA sequence: TGTGCCAGCAGCCCCGGGACGGAGCTAGCCAAAAACATTCAGTACTTC. It specifies CASSPGTELAKNIQYF.

This rearrangement joins TRBV7-9 to TRBJ1-1; tentatively, D is TRBD1 (6 bases). CDR1 and CDR2 from the germline V gene are SEHNR and FQNEAQ (reference sequence). V was cut by 2 bases and J by 5 bases, with 9 bases left in between. The CDR3 totals 13 residues. CDR3 DNA: TGTGCCAGCAGCTTATATGACAGGACTGAAGCTTTCTTT. Its protein product is CASSLYDRTEAFF.

This chain uses TRBV5-4 with TRBJ2-3, with D perhaps matching TRBD1 (6 bases). CDR1 and CDR2 from the germline V gene are SGHNT and YYREEE (reference sequence). This CDR3 comprises 13 residues. The V gene lost 6 bases and the J gene lost 4 bases, with 12 bases spanning the gap. This chain's CDR3 is CASKYRAADTQYF. DNA of the CDR3: TGTGCCAGCAAATACAGGGCGGCAGATACGCAGTATTTT. Filled out from reference TRBV5-4 and TRBJ2-3, the complete variable domain reads ETGVTQSPTHLIKTRGQQVTLRCSSQSGHNTVSWYQQALGQGPQFIFQYYREEENGRGNFPPRFSGLQFPNYSSELNVNALELDDSALYLCASKYRAADTQYFGPGTRLTVL.

This rearrangement joins TRBV6-6 to TRBJ2-1; 10 bases line up with TRBD2. The length of the CDR3 is 15 residues. Per the germline V gene, CDR1 is MNHNY and CDR2 is SVGAGI (reference sequence). V shed 5 bases and J 7 bases; nucleotides not matched to a gene: 8. The DNA for the CDR3 is TGTGCCAGCAGTGGAGCGGGGGGGCCCAAAAATGAGCAGTTCTTC. Translating gives CASSGAGGPKNEQFF.

The V and J genes are TRBV11-2 and TRBJ2-7; D possibly corresponds to TRBD1 (5 bases). Looked up from germline, CDR1 is SGHAT and CDR2 is FQNNGV. The V and J ends lost 5 bases and 6 bases respectively, with 20 bases between them. The CDR3 totals 15 residues. The CDR3 DNA reads TGTGCCAGCAGCCCCCTAGGGGCCCTTCAGCGCGAGCAGTACTTC. Protein product: CASSPLGALQREQYF.

The genes are TRBV9 and TRBJ1-2; 7 positions match TRBD1. From germline, CDR1 is SGDLS and CDR2 YYNGEE. The length of the CDR3 is 14 residues. V dropped 3 bases and J dropped 3; count of bases not matched to a gene: 5. The CDR3 spells CASSADREYYGYTF. The CDR3 DNA is TGTGCCAGCAGCGCCGACAGGGAATACTATGGCTACACCTTC.

The chain combines TRBV27 with TRBJ2-1; D remains unclear. Trimming took 3 bases from V and 6 from J, leaving 9 bases between them. Germline loops: CDR1 MNHEY, CDR2 SMNVEV (reference sequence). This CDR3 has 13 amino acids. The CDR3 here is CASSLGTANEQFF. As DNA, the CDR3 is TGTGCCAGCAGTTTGGGTACAGCCAATGAGCAGTTCTTC.

The V gene is TRBV27, the J gene TRBJ1-1, with TRBD1 identical over 8 bases. Germline trimming cut 6 bases from V and 4 bases from J; bases unmatched to any gene: 13. Germline V gives CDR1 MNHEY, CDR2 SMNVEV (reference sequence). The CDR3 is 16 amino acids. CDR3 residues: CASSPSTNRGSTEAFF. The CDR3 DNA reads TGTGCCAGCAGCCCCTCTACCAACAGGGGGAGCACTGAAGCTTTCTTT.

This clone was found once. The genes are TRBV6-4 and TRBJ1-5; no reliable D call. Between the trimmed V and J ends, which lost 4 bases and 3 bases, there was a span of 7 bases. The CDR3 runs to 13 residues. The germline gives CDR1 MRHNA, CDR2 SNTAGT. The CDR3 nucleotides read TGTGCCAGCAGTGCAGGCGACAATCAGCCCCAGCATTTT. Amino acids: CASSAGDNQPQHF.

This clone appeared once. This chain connects TRBV5-1 to TRBJ2-1; no reliable D call. The germline V gene encodes CDR1 SGHRS and CDR2 YFSETQ. Trimming stripped 0 bases from V and 6 bases from J, with 10 bases between. The CDR3 totals 14 residues. DNA for the CDR3: TGCGCCAGCAGCTTGGCCAGGCACGTCAATGAGCAGTTCTTC. Its translation: CASSLARHVNEQFF. The full variable domain, its missing parts supplied by reference TRBV5-1 and TRBJ2-1, is KAGVTQTPRYLIKTRGQQVTLSCSPISGHRSVSWYQQTPGQGLQFLFEYFSETQRNKGNFPGRFSGRQFSNSRSEMNVSTLELGDSALYLCASSLARHVNEQFFGPGTRLTVL.

V and J are TRBV4-3 and TRBJ1-1, with D possibly TRBD1 on 6 matching bases. Trimming stripped 1 base from V and 0 bases from J, with 12 bases between. This CDR3 region has 16 residues. Germline loops: CDR1 LGHNA, CDR2 YSLEER. The CDR3 loop is CASSQGTAPVNTEAFF. The CDR3 DNA reads as TGCGCCAGCAGCCAAGGGACAGCACCAGTGAACACTGAAGCTTTCTTT.

The chain carries TRBV6-5 and TRBJ2-1, with no clear D. CDR1 MNHEY and CDR2 SVGAGI come from the germline V gene. Trimming removed 6 bases at V and 8 bases at J, with 14 bases between. The CDR3 sequence is 13 residues long. The CDR3: CASSLPGRDEQFF. Written as DNA, the CDR3 is TGTGCCAGCAGCCTCCCTGGTCGGGATGAGCAGTTCTTC.

V usage is TRBV11-2 and J usage is TRBJ2-5; TRBD1 agrees at 9 bases. Germline V lookup: CDR1 SGHAT, CDR2 FQNNGV. Germline trimming cut 1 base from V and 4 bases from J; bases unmatched to any gene: 7. This CDR3 region has 16 residues. The DNA of the CDR3 is TGTGCCAGCAGCTTAGGCGACAGGGGGTTCAGAGAGACCCAGTACTTC. Its translation is CASSLGDRGFRETQYF.

The chain couples TRBV11-2 to TRBJ2-2; D is possibly TRBD1 or TRBD2 (5 bases each). The CDR3 runs 16 residues. The germline gives CDR1 SGHAT, CDR2 FQNNGV. V dropped 0 bases and J dropped 7 bases, with 15 bases sitting between them. CDR3 amino acids: CASSLDHRTHGGELFF. The CDR3, as DNA: TGTGCCAGCAGCTTAGATCACAGGACTCACGGCGGGGAGCTGTTTTTT.

The V gene is TRBV7-9, the J gene TRBJ2-7, with D perhaps TRBD2 (5 bases). Germline CDR1 reads SEHNR; CDR2 reads FQNEAQ (reference sequence). With 7 bases removed from V and 6 bases from J, the gap between germline ends came to 13 bases. This CDR3 has 12 residues. As DNA, the CDR3 is TGTGCCAGCATGCCTGGCAGCGGCGAGCAGTACTTC. The encoded protein is CASMPGSGEQYF. Together with reference TRBV7-9 and TRBJ2-7, the CDR3 gives the full variable domain: DTGVSQNPRHKITKRGQNVTFRCDPISEHNRLYWYRQTLGQGPEFLTYFQNEAQLEKSRLLSDRFSAERPKGSFSTLEIQRTEQGDSAMYLCASMPGSGEQYFGPGTRLTVT.

The J gene is TRBJ2-3, the V gene TRBV6-4; 11 bases match TRBD2. Losses at the gene ends were 5 bases for V and 5 bases for J; bases not matched to a gene: 6. There are 15 residues in the CDR3. Germline-derived CDR1 and CDR2 are MRHNA and SNTAGT. The CDR3 sequence: CASSPTSGGRDTQYF. CDR3 nucleotide sequence: TGTGCCAGCAGTCCCACTAGCGGGGGCCGAGATACGCAGTATTTT.

This clone occurred once. The J gene is TRBJ1-2, the V gene TRBV7-8; no clear D. This CDR3 contains 14 residues. Germline V CDR1 and CDR2: SGHVS, FQNEAQ. V was cut by 3 bases and J by 6 bases, with 14 bases left in between. For the CDR3, the DNA is TGTGCCAGCAGCTTGCGGTTAGGTGATCATGGCTACACCTTC. Translating it yields CASSLRLGDHGYTF.

CDR3 sequence: CASSSGVWEQYF. In DNA form, the CDR3 reads TGTGCCAGCAGCTCAGGGGTGTGGGAGCAGTACTTC. The chain employs TRBV7-9 and TRBJ2-7, with a tentative D call TRBD1 (6 bases). Per the germline V gene, CDR1 is SEHNR and CDR2 is FQNEAQ (reference sequence). The germline V and J ends were trimmed by 4 bases and 7 bases, with 11 bases remaining between them. The CDR3 runs to 12 residues.

The J gene is TRBJ1-2, the V gene TRBV10-2; TRBD1 might be the D (5 bases). Per the germline V gene, CDR1 is WSHSY and CDR2 is SAAADI. This CDR3 region has 13 residues. V gave up 0 bases and J gave up 8 bases, with 10 bases separating them. The CDR3 spells CASSESVRVGYTF. DNA for the CDR3: TGCGCCAGCAGTGAGTCGGTCAGGGTGGGCTACACCTTC.